This T cell receptor beta chain was identified in a study of OX40 agonist ivuxolimab in advanced cancers. The CDR3 length is 12 residues. Deletions cut 5 bases from V and 4 bases from J, with 11 bases between. CDR1 and CDR2 (germline): SQVTM, ANQGSEA. Sequencing was performed with immunoSEQ multiplex PCR; in TCRdb, only in-frame clones are kept and a portion is missing. The sample carries roughly 68,000 clones, over 75% recorded once. The source is an adult with an advanced solid tumor such as melanoma, head and neck, liver or kidney cancer. The sample here was CD4+ or CD8+ T cells sorted from blood, taken in a trial of the OX40 agonist ivuxolimab. The chain couples TRBV29-1 to TRBJ1-1, with unresolved D. CDR3 coding DNA: TGCAGCGTTTCATTCCCGGGCACTGAAGCTTTCTTT. Amino acids: CSVSFPGTEAFF. Supplemented by reference TRBV29-1 and TRBJ1-1, the full variable domain reads SAVISQKPSRDICQRGTSLTIQCQVDSQVTMMFWYRQQPGQSLTLIATANQGSEATYESGFVIDKFPISRPNLTFSTLTVSNMSPEDSSIYLCSVSFPGTEAFFGQGTRLTVV.